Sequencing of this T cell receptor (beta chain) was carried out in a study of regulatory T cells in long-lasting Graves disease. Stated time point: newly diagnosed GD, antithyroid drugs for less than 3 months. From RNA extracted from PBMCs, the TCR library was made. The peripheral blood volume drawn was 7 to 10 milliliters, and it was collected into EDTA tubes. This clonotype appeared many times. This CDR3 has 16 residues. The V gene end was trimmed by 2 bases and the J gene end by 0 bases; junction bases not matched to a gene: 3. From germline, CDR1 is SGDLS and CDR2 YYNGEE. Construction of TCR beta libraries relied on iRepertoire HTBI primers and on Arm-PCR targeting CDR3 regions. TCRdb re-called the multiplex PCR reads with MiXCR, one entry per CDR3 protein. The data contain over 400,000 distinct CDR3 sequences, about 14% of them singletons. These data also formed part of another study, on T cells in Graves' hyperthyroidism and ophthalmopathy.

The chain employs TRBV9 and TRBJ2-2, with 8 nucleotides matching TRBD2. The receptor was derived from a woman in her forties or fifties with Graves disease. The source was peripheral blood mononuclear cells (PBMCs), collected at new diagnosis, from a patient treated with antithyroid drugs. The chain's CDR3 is CASSVSGGPNTGELFF. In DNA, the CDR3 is TGTGCCAGCAGCGTCTCGGGAGGGCCGAACACCGGGGAGCTGTTTTTT.